Below are 17 T cell receptor beta chains sequenced from a single sample in a study of blood T cell repertoires in COVID-19. Method: immunoSEQ multiplex PCR; TCRdb's copy keeps in-frame clones and lacks some. The sample lists tens of thousands of clones, approximately 90% occurring once. Sequenced input: peripheral blood. Receptors were obtained from a woman in her forties with active COVID-19.

This chain links TRBV2 with TRBJ2-4; 7 bases line up with TRBD1. This CDR3 has 15 residues. After removal of 8 bases from V and 4 bases from J, the junction contained 11 bases not matched to a gene. Germline CDR1 and CDR2: SNHLY and FYNNEI. The CDR3: CASSSQGTSKNIQYF. In nucleotides, the CDR3 is TGTGCCAGCTCTTCACAGGGGACCTCTAAAAACATTCAGTACTTC. The full variable domain, with the rest looked up from reference TRBV2 and TRBJ2-4, is EPEVTQTPSHQVTQMGQEVILRCVPISNHLYFYWYRQILGQKVEFLVSFYNNEISEKSEIFDDQFSVERPDGSNFTLKIRSTKLEDSAMYFCASSSQGTSKNIQYFGAGTRLSVL.

This clone is a singleton in its sample. The rearrangement uses TRBV24-1 and TRBJ2-3, with 9 bases aligning to TRBD1. The CDR3 is made up of 16 amino acids. The junction had 6 bases not matched to a gene; V was cut back by 4 bases and J by 2 bases. Germline CDR1 KGHDR, CDR2 SFDVKD. CDR3 residues: CATSDPGQGNTDTQYF. The CDR3 DNA sequence: TGTGCCACCAGTGACCCCGGACAGGGGAACACAGATACGCAGTATTTT.

The J gene is TRBJ1-6, the V gene TRBV3-1 (or the pseudogene TRBV3-2); the match to TRBD1 covers 7 bases. This CDR3 is built from 16 residues. Germline V lookup: CDR1 LGHDT, CDR2 YNNKEL (reference sequence). V dropped 0 bases and J dropped 7; count of bases not matched to a gene: 6. CDR3 bases: TGTGCCAGCAGCCAAGAAGGGGCAGGGGGGAATTCACCCCTCCACTTT. This sequence encodes CASSQEGAGGNSPLHF.

V is TRBV6-5 and J is TRBJ1-2, with TRBD1 identical over 8 bases. The CDR3 spans 14 residues. Germline-derived CDR1 and CDR2 are MNHEY and SVGAGI. Trimming removed 6 bases from V and 7 bases from J; junction bases left unmatched: 10. In nucleotides, the CDR3 is TGTGCCAGCAGACGGACAGGGCGATCAGGTGGCTACACCTTC. Its protein is CASRRTGRSGGYTF.

Regarding this clone: At one boundary the junction diverges from the germline segment, which might be a read error. The chain has TRBV3-1 (or the pseudogene TRBV3-2) and TRBJ1-2; no clear D gene. Germline CDR1 is LGHDT and CDR2 is YNNKEL (reference sequence). The CDR3 is 11 amino acids. The CDR3 region is CASSQDQIALF. For the CDR3, the DNA is TGTGCCAGCAGCCAAGACCAAATAGCCCTCTTC.

This chain connects TRBV7-6 to TRBJ1-5; D ambiguous. Germline CDR1 and CDR2: SGHVS and FNYEAQ. The CDR3 runs 13 residues. The ends were cut back, 1 base at V and 9 bases at J, with 10 bases in the middle. The CDR3: CASSLEVGGPQHF. As DNA, the CDR3 is TGTGCCAGCAGCTTAGAAGTCGGCGGGCCCCAGCATTTT.

The gene calls are TRBV7-9 and TRBJ2-7; 8 bases are shared with TRBD1. There are 14 residues in the CDR3. V lost 3 bases to trimming and J lost 6 bases; unmatched junction nucleotides: 7. Looked up from germline, CDR1 is SEHNR and CDR2 is FQNEAQ (reference sequence). The CDR3 bases are TGTGCCAGCAGCTTCGCCCAGGGGGCGTTCGAGCAGTACTTC. Translated: CASSFAQGAFEQYF.

The V call is TRBV6-5, the J call TRBJ1-2; 8 bases fit TRBD1. Trimming at V came to 5 bases and at J to 4 bases, leaving 6 bases not matched to a gene. The length of the CDR3 is 14 residues. CDR1 is MNHEY, CDR2 SVGAGI, per germline. In nucleotides, the CDR3 is TGTGCCAGCAGTAGTCGAGACAGGGGCTATGGCTACACCTTC. Residues: CASSSRDRGYGYTF.

The chain has TRBV6-5 and TRBJ2-1; TRBD2 matches at 12 bases. Looked up from germline, CDR1 is MNHEY and CDR2 is SVGAGI. The CDR3 length is 15 residues. V lost 3 bases to trimming and J lost 7 bases; unmatched junction nucleotides: 4. DNA for the CDR3: TGTGCCAGCAGTTATTCTAGCGGGGGGGGGAATGAGCAGTTCTTC. Protein product: CASSYSSGGGNEQFF.

The chain recombines TRBV6-1 with TRBJ2-1, with D possibly being TRBD2 (7 bases). This CDR3 spans 15 amino acids. Trimming took off 0 bases at V and 8 bases at J, with 14 bases between the two ends. The V gene's germline CDR1 is MNHNS and CDR2 SASEGT. The chain's CDR3 is CASSEAMGGLDEQFF. The CDR3 DNA is TGTGCCAGCAGTGAAGCAATGGGGGGGCTGGATGAGCAGTTCTTC.

The chain recombines TRBV6-5 with TRBJ1-1; TRBD1 matches 7 bases. The CDR3 spans 14 residues. V gave up 9 bases and J gave up 3 bases; unmatched junction bases: 10. The germline CDR1 and CDR2 sequences are MNHEY and SVGAGI. The CDR3: CARFVQGQDTEAFF. Here the CDR3 DNA reads TGTGCCAGATTTGTACAGGGGCAGGACACTGAAGCTTTCTTT.

This clone was detected only once. V usage is TRBV9 and J usage is TRBJ2-2; a possible D gene is TRBD1 (5 bases). V lost 4 bases and J 3 bases, leaving 16 bases between the germline ends. Germline V gives CDR1 SGDLS, CDR2 YYNGEE. This CDR3 spans 16 amino acids. The CDR3, as DNA: TGTGCCAGCAGCCCCCAGGCAGGGCCGTACACCGGGGAGCTGTTTTTT. As protein: CASSPQAGPYTGELFF.

CDR3 loop: CAIRASGGTDTQYF. Here the CDR3 DNA reads TGTGCCATCAGGGCTAGCGGGGGCACAGATACGCAGTATTTT. The genes are TRBV10-3 and TRBJ2-3, with TRBD2 identical over 9 bases. Germline V gene sequence: CDR1 ENHRY, CDR2 SYGVKD. V lost 6 bases, J lost 1 base, and 2 bases stayed unmatched. This CDR3 comprises 14 residues.

This chain uses TRBV11-1 with TRBJ2-1, with TRBD1 identical over 7 bases. Germline assignment: CDR1 SGHAT and CDR2 FQDESV (reference sequence). The V segment lost 4 bases and the J segment 1 base; nucleotides outside the gene matches: 4. The CDR3 has 15 amino acids. The CDR3: CASSSGTESYNEQFF. The CDR3 DNA sequence: TGTGCCAGCAGCTCCGGGACAGAGTCCTACAATGAGCAGTTCTTC.

Details on this clone: A junction end diverges from the germline sequence, so it may reflect a read error. The chain joins TRBV5-1 to TRBJ2-3, with TRBD2 as a possible D gene (6 bases). CDR1 is SGHRS and CDR2 is YFSETQ in the germline V gene. This CDR3 has 13 residues. In DNA form, the CDR3 reads TGCGCCAGCAGCTCCGAAGGGACCGGCGGGAATATTTTT. It yields the protein CASSSEGTGGNIF.

CDR3 region: CATKAGGSYNSPLHF. In DNA form, the CDR3 reads TGTGCCACCAAAGCGGGGGGATCCTATAATTCACCCCTCCACTTT. This rearrangement joins TRBV10-3 to TRBJ1-6; possibly TRBD1 for D (5 bases). V dropped 10 bases and J dropped 1 base, with 14 bases sitting between them. The CDR3 consists of 15 residues. Germline loops: CDR1 ENHRY, CDR2 SYGVKD.

This clone occurred a few times. The chain has TRBV4-1 and TRBJ2-1; TRBD2 agrees at 11 bases. The CDR3 runs 18 residues. The germline V gene has CDR1 MGHRA and CDR2 YSYEKL. Trimming at V came to 1 base and at J to 5 bases, leaving 10 bases not matched to a gene. This CDR3 is CASSQGFLAGGRDNEQFF. Here the CDR3 DNA reads TGCGCCAGCAGCCAAGGGTTTTTAGCGGGGGGGCGCGACAATGAGCAGTTCTTC.